The 2 T cell receptor beta chains presented below share a single source sample, sequenced in a study of response to subunit inactivated influenza vaccine. TCRdb passed the RT-PCR reads through MiXCR, listing each CDR3 protein once. The sample shows fewer than 600,000 distinct CDR3 sequences, around 7.7% of them seen only once. The sample consisted of PBMCs from blood, taken roughly 24 months after vaccination. These receptors all stem from a man in his fifties or sixties who received an inactivated influenza vaccine.

This clonotype was seen a few times. The chain recombines TRBV28 with TRBJ2-7; D gene ambiguous. The V gene lost 3 bases and the J gene lost 9 bases, with 18 bases spanning the gap. CDR1 and CDR2 from the germline V gene are MDHEN and SYDVKM. This CDR3 contains 14 residues. The CDR3 reads CASSFSGSRLVQYF. The CDR3 DNA follows: TGTGCCAGCAGTTTTAGTGGCAGTAGATTGGTGCAGTACTTC.

Regarding this clonotype: The germline gene is not matched at one end of the junction; a read error may be the cause. V and J are TRBV12-3 or TRBV12-4 and TRBJ2-2; 8 positions match TRBD2. This CDR3 region has 12 residues. CDR3 sequence reads: CASSFTGGELLF. For the CDR3, the DNA is TGTGCCAGCAGTTTCACGGGGGGGGAGCTGCTTTTT.